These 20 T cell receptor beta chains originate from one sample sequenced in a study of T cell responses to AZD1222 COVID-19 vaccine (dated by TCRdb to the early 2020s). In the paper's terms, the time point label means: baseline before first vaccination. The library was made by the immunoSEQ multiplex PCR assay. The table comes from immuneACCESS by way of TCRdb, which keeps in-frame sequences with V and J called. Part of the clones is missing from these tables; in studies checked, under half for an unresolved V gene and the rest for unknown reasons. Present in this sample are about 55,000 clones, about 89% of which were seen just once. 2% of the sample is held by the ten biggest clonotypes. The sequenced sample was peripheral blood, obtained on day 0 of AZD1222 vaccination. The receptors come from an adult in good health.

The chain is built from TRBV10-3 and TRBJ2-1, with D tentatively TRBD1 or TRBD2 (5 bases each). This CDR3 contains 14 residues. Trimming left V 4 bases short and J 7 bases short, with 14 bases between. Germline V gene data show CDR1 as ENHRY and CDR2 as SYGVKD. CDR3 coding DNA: TGTGCCATCAGTGCAACGGGGCTTCGGAATGAGCAGTTCTTC. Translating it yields CAISATGLRNEQFF.

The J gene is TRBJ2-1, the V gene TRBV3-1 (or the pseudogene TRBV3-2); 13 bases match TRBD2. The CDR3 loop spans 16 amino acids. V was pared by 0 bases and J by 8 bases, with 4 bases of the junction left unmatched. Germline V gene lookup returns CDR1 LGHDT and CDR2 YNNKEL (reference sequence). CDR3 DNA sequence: TGTGCCAGCAGCCAAGAACTAGCGGGAGGGCCCGATGAGCAGTTCTTC. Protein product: CASSQELAGGPDEQFF.

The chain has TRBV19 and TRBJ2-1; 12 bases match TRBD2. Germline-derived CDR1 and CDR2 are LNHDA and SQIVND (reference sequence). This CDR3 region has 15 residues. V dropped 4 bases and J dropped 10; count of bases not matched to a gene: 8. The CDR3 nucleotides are TGTGCCAGTAGTAACCCGCTAGCGGGAGGGATAGAGCAGTTCTTC. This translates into CASSNPLAGGIEQFF.

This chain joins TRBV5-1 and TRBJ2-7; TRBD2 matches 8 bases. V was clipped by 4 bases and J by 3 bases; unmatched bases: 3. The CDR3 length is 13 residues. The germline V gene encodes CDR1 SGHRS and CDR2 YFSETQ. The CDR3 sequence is CASSREGVYEQYF. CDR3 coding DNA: TGCGCCAGCAGCCGGGAGGGGGTCTACGAGCAGTACTTC. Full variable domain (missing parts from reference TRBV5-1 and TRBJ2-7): KAGVTQTPRYLIKTRGQQVTLSCSPISGHRSVSWYQQTPGQGLQFLFEYFSETQRNKGNFPGRFSGRQFSNSRSEMNVSTLELGDSALYLCASSREGVYEQYFGPGTRLTVT.

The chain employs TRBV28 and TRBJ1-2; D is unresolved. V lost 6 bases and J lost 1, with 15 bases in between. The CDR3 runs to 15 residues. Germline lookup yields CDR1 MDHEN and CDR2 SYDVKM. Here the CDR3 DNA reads TGTGCCAGCAGCGTCAGCCCCGGCGATAACTATGGCTACACCTTC. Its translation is CASSVSPGDNYGYTF.

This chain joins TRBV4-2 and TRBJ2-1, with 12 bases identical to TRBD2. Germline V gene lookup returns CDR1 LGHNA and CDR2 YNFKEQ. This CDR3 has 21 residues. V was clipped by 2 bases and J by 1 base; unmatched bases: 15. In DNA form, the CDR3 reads TGTGCCAGCAGCCAATCCTGGGTTGGCGGACTAGCGGGAAGTTCCTACAATGAGCAGTTCTTC. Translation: CASSQSWVGGLAGSSYNEQFF.

The CDR3 sequence is CASSNSPGQGAHEQYF. CDR3 bases: TGCGCCAGCAGCAACTCCCCGGGACAGGGGGCCCACGAGCAGTACTTC. V and J are TRBV4-1 and TRBJ2-7; 12 positions match TRBD1. Germline V gene data show CDR1 as MGHRA and CDR2 as YSYEKL. There are 16 residues in the CDR3. V shed 5 bases, J shed 5 bases, and the junction held 10 bases outside the gene matches.

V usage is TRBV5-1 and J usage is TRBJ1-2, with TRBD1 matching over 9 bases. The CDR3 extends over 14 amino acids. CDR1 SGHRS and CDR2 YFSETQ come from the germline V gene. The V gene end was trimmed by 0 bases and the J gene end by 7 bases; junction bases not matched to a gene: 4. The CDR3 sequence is CASSLDRGRFGYTF. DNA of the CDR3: TGCGCCAGCAGCTTGGACAGGGGGCGTTTTGGCTACACCTTC.

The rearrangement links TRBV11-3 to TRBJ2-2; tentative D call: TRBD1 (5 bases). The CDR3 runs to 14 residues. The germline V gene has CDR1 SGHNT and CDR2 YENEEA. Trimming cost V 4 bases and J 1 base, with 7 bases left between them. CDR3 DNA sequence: TGTGCCAGCAGCTCGGACAAGAACACCGGGGAGCTGTTTTTT. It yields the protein CASSSDKNTGELFF.

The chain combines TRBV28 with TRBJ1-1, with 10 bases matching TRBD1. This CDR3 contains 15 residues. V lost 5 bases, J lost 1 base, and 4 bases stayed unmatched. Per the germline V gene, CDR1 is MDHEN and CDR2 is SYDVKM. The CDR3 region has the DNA TGTGCCAGCAGTGGCAGGACAGGGGGGAACACTGAAGCTTTCTTT. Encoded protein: CASSGRTGGNTEAFF.

The chain's CDR3 is CASSFQTATNEKLFF. The CDR3 coding sequence is TGTGCCAGCAGCTTTCAGACAGCAACTAATGAAAAACTGTTTTTT. The chain recombines TRBV7-2 with TRBJ1-4, with D maybe TRBD1 (5 bases). The CDR3 runs to 15 residues. With 3 bases removed from V and 0 bases from J, the gap between germline ends came to 8 bases. Germline CDR1 reads SGHTA; CDR2 reads FQGNSA.

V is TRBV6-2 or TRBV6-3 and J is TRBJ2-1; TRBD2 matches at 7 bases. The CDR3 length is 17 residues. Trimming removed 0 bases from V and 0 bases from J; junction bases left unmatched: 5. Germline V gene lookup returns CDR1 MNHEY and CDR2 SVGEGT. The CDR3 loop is CASSYSNLADSYNEQFF. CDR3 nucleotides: TGTGCCAGCAGTTACTCGAATCTAGCGGACTCCTACAATGAGCAGTTCTTC.

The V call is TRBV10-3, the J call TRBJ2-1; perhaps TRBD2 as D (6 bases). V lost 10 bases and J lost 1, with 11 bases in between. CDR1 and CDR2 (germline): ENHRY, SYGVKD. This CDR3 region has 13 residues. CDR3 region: CASGTLSYNEQFF. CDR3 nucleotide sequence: TGTGCCAGCGGGACTTTGTCCTACAATGAGCAGTTCTTC.

CDR3 nucleotide sequence: TGTGCCAGCAGCCAAGCGTCAGGACAGGGGAAGATCTATGGCTACACCTTC. Its translation is CASSQASGQGKIYGYTF. J is TRBJ1-2 and V is TRBV3-1 (or the pseudogene TRBV3-2); 9 nucleotides agree with TRBD1. V was pared by 1 base and J by 4 bases, with 10 bases of the junction left unmatched. Looked up from germline, CDR1 is LGHDT and CDR2 is YNNKEL (reference sequence). This CDR3 has 17 amino acids.

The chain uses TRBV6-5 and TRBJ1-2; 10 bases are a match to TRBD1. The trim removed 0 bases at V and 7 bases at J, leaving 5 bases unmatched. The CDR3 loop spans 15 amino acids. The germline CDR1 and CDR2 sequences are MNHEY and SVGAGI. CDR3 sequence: CASSYSPTGGGGYTF. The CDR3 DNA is TGTGCCAGCAGTTACTCTCCGACAGGGGGCGGTGGCTACACCTTC.

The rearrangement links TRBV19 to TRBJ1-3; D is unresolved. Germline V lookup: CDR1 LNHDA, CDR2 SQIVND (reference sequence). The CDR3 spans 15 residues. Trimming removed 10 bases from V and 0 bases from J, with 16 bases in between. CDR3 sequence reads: CATTSKPSSGNTIYF. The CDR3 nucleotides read TGTGCCACGACGTCCAAGCCCAGCTCTGGAAACACCATATATTTT.

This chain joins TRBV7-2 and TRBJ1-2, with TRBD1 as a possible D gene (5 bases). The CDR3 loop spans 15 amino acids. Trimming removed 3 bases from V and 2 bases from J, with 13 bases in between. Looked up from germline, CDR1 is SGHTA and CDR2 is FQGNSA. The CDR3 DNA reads TGTGCCAGCAGCTTGGGGGGACGGATAAACTATGGCTACACCTTC. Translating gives CASSLGGRINYGYTF.

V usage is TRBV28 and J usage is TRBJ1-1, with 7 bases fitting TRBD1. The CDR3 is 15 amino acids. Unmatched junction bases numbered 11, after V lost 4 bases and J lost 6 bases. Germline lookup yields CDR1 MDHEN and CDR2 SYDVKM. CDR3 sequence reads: CASSSMTGRRSEAFF. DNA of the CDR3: TGTGCCAGCAGTTCGATGACAGGGAGAAGGTCTGAAGCTTTCTTT.

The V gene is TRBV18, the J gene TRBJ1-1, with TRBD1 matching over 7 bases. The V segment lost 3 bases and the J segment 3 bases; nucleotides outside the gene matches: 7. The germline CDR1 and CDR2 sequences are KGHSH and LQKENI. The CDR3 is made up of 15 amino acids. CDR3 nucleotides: TGTGCCAGCTCACCTTGGGATGACAGGGACACTGAAGCTTTCTTT. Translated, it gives CASSPWDDRDTEAFF.

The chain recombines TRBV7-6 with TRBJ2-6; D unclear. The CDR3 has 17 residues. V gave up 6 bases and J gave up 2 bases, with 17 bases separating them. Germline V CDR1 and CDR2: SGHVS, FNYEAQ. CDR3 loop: CASSLSMWLAGANVLTF. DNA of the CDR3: TGTGCCAGCAGTCTGTCGATGTGGCTGGCTGGGGCCAACGTCCTGACTTTC.